This T cell receptor (beta chain) is from a study of T cells in Graves' hyperthyroidism and ophthalmopathy. From germline, CDR1 is PRHDT and CDR2 FYEKMQ (reference sequence). V was pared by 6 bases and J by 3 bases, with 9 bases between. The CDR3 totals 12 residues. Study-level findings and limits: With a median lead of around 6.7 months before onset, the model predicted ophthalmopathy.

This clonotype was detected ten times or more. Its antigen is not identified. Diagnosis relied on clinical symptoms, serum thyroxine and TRAb, thyroid ultrasound and orbital computed tomography. Amplified regions were TCR beta CDR3 sequences from RNA transcripts. The HTBI set primed first-round TCR CDR3 RT-PCR. Via MiXCR, TCRdb re-called the multiplex PCR reads, giving one row per CDR3 protein. The repertoire has roughly 740,000 distinct CDR3 sequences, around 15% of them found once; the top ten carry over 7.5%. Specimen: blood. The clonotype was recovered from a man aged 18 to 30 with Graves' hyperthyroidism. The chain is built from TRBV13 and TRBJ2-7; the D is unclear. CDR3 protein: CASSSVGYEQYF. In DNA form, the CDR3 reads TGTGCCAGCAGTTCGGTTGGCTACGAGCAGTACTTC. Complete variable domain (other parts from reference TRBV13 and TRBJ2-7): AAGVIQSPRHLIKEKRETATLKCYPIPRHDTVYWYQQGPGQDPQFLISFYEKMQSDKGSIPDRFSAQQFSDYHSELNMSSLELGDSALYFCASSSVGYEQYFGPGTRLTVT.